What follows are 9 T cell receptor beta chains derived from one specimen sequenced in a study of shared clonotypes between healthy human individuals. Sequencing used immunoSEQ multiplex PCR; TCRdb keeps in-frame clones, though not all of them. The table lists approximately 720,000 clones, roughly 94% of them singletons, with roughly 24% in the top ten. Terminally differentiated effector memory CD45RA+ cells were excluded from the naive CD8 cells, which were CD45RO-negative and positively selected for CCR7. Sequencing was performed on naive CD8+ T cells sorted from blood. The receptors here all came from a man aged 30 to 45 in good health.

The chain employs TRBV5-1 and TRBJ2-2; the D gene is possibly TRBD1 (5 bases). The CDR3 is 15 residues long. Looked up from germline, CDR1 is SGHRS and CDR2 is YFSETQ. Trimming took off 0 bases at V and 1 base at J, with 7 bases between the two ends. This CDR3 reads CASSLGQLNTGELFF. The CDR3 DNA follows: TGCGCCAGCAGCTTGGGACAGTTGAACACCGGGGAGCTGTTTTTT.

This chain joins TRBV7-9 and TRBJ2-7, with D perhaps TRBD2 (6 bases). CDR3 size: 14 residues. V lost 5 bases and J lost 0, with 11 bases in between. Germline V lookup: CDR1 SEHNR, CDR2 FQNEAQ (reference sequence). The CDR3 nucleotides are TGTGCCAGCAGCCACCTGGGGGGCTCCTACGAGCAGTACTTC. This translates into CASSHLGGSYEQYF.

The chain carries TRBV6-5 and TRBJ2-7; no clear D gene. V lost 5 bases and J 0 bases, leaving 11 bases between the germline ends. There are 14 residues in the CDR3. Germline V gene data show CDR1 as MNHEY and CDR2 as SVGAGI. The CDR3 region is CASSDHKSSYEQYF. The CDR3 DNA follows: TGTGCCAGCAGTGACCATAAAAGCTCCTACGAGCAGTACTTC.

The chain recombines TRBV27 with TRBJ2-1; maybe TRBD2 (6 bases). Trimming removed 8 bases at V and 0 bases at J, with 14 bases between. Germline V gives CDR1 MNHEY, CDR2 SMNVEV (reference sequence). There are 15 residues in the CDR3. The CDR3: CASGPTRHSYNEQFF. CDR3 bases: TGTGCCAGCGGCCCGACTAGGCACTCCTACAATGAGCAGTTCTTC.

This chain links TRBV19 with TRBJ2-2; TRBD2 aligns across 8 bases. Per germline, CDR1 LNHDA and CDR2 SQIVND (reference sequence). This CDR3 has 12 residues. The CDR3 reads CARGASTGELFF. The CDR3 DNA reads TGTGCGCGGGGGGCGAGCACCGGGGAGCTGTTTTTT.

The chain is built from TRBV7-9 and TRBJ2-1; no clear D gene. Trimming cost V 7 bases and J 0 bases, with 19 bases left between them. There are 17 residues in the CDR3. Germline values: CDR1 SEHNR, CDR2 FQNEAQ (reference sequence). The CDR3 is CASTEVGGSPSYNEQFF. Here the CDR3 DNA reads TGTGCCAGCACCGAGGTTGGTGGGTCCCCCTCCTACAATGAGCAGTTCTTC.

This rearrangement joins TRBV15 to TRBJ1-5; TRBD1 agrees at 10 bases. The V and J ends lost 2 bases and 1 base, in that order; junction bases with no gene match: 11. Per the germline V gene, CDR1 is LNHNV and CDR2 is YYDKDF (reference sequence). This CDR3 has 19 amino acids. CDR3 nucleotides: TGTGCCACCAGCAGACGTCCCGGGACAGGGGATGTAAGCAATCAGCCCCAGCATTTT. This sequence encodes CATSRRPGTGDVSNQPQHF.

This chain links TRBV7-2 with TRBJ2-7, with TRBD1 matching over 8 bases. The germline V gene has CDR1 SGHTA and CDR2 FQGNSA. The CDR3 contains 13 residues. The J segment lost 6 bases and the V segment lost 5 bases, leaving 6 bases of the junction unmatched. CDR3 nucleotide sequence: TGTGCCAGCAGCCAATGGACAGGGTTCGAGCAGTACTTC. Translation gives CASSQWTGFEQYF.

This clone was detected only once. CDR3 sequence reads: CASRDWDSNNQPQHF. The CDR3 nucleotides read TGTGCCAGCAGGGACTGGGACAGTAACAATCAGCCCCAGCATTTT. The chain combines TRBV6-1 with TRBJ1-5; 7 bases map to TRBD1. Losses at the gene ends were 6 bases for V and 3 bases for J; bases not matched to a gene: 8. This CDR3 spans 15 amino acids. Germline assignment: CDR1 MNHNS and CDR2 SASEGT.